This TCR beta chain was sequenced during a study of T-cell reconstitution after alpha-beta-depleted transplantation in children. Broader study findings: The origin of alpha-beta T cells about two months after transplant was reportedly several hundred expanded graft clones. The origin of high day-60 TCRbeta diversity in some patients lay in surviving recipient T cells and thymic progenitors.

The CDR3 loop spans 12 amino acids. For TCRbeta, the library was prepared with unique molecular identifiers. In TCRdb, the PCR reads were re-called with MiXCR into one record per CDR3 protein. The sample records over 400,000 distinct CDR3 sequences, around 46% being singletons. Note on this clonotype: Its antigen is unknown.

The chain employs TRBV12-3 or TRBV12-4 and TRBJ2-5, with D unclear. The sequence came from a girl aged 2 to 9 with aplastic anemia, due to receive a stem cell transplant. The specimen was PBMCs, collected before TCRalphabeta/CD19-depleted stem cell transplant. CDR3 in amino acids: CVSRGSAAIQYF. CDR3 bases: TGTGTTTCGCGTGGCTCCGCGGCTATCCAGTACTTC.